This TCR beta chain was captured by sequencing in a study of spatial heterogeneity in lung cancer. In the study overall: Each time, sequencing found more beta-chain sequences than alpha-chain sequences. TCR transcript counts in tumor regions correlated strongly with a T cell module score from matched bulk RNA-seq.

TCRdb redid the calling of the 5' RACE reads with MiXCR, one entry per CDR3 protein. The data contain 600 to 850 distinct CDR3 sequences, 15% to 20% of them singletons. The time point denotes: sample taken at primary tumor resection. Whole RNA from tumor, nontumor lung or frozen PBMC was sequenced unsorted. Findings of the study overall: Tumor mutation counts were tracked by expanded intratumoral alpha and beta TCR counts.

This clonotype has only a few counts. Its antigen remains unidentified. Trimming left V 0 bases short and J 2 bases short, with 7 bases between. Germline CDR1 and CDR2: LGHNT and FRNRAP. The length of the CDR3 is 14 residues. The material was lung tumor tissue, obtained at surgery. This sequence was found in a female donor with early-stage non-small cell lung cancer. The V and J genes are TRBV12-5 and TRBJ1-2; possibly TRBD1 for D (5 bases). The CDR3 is CASGLVTENYGYTF. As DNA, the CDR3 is TGTGCTAGTGGTTTGGTGACAGAGAACTATGGCTACACCTTC.